Below, 29 T cell receptor beta chains from the same sample are listed, as sequenced in a study of blood T cell repertoires in COVID-19. The protocol was immunoSEQ multiplex PCR, while the TCRdb copy is restricted to in-frame clones and leaves out a portion. Of some 100,000 clones listed, about 91% are singletons. The source material was peripheral blood. These TCRs come from a man aged 50 to 60 with COVID-19, enrolled during active disease.

The chain has TRBV7-9 and TRBJ1-5, with 8 bases identical to TRBD1. With 0 bases clipped from V and 11 bases from J, the junction kept 9 bases outside the gene matches. The length of the CDR3 is 15 residues. Germline V lookup: CDR1 SEHNR, CDR2 FQNEAQ (reference sequence). CDR3 sequence: CASSLAGQGAEAQHF. The DNA for the CDR3 is TGTGCCAGCAGCTTAGCGGGCCAGGGGGCCGAGGCCCAGCATTTT.

The gene calls are TRBV7-9 and TRBJ1-2, with 8 bases that match TRBD1. Germline CDR1 and CDR2: SEHNR and FQNEAQ (reference sequence). The CDR3 has 13 amino acids. V lost 5 bases and J lost 6; bases outside the gene matches: 5. CDR3 residues: CASSPDRVDGYTF. CDR3 coding DNA: TGTGCCAGCAGCCCGGACAGGGTTGATGGCTACACCTTC.

The chain joins TRBV4-1 to TRBJ2-3, with 10 nucleotides matching TRBD1. Looked up from germline, CDR1 is MGHRA and CDR2 is YSYEKL. Trimming took 0 bases from V and 1 from J; bases not matched to a gene: 10. This CDR3 contains 19 residues. The CDR3 DNA is TGCGCCAGCAGCCAAGACCCTTTTGACGGGACAGGGGGCACAGATACGCAGTATTTT. It specifies CASSQDPFDGTGGTDTQYF.

This chain connects TRBV3-1 (or the pseudogene TRBV3-2) to TRBJ1-2; 10 positions agree with TRBD1. Trimming cost V 4 bases and J 8 bases; bases outside gene matches: 1. In germline, CDR1 is LGHDT, CDR2 YNNKEL (reference sequence). The CDR3 totals 12 residues. CDR3 in amino acids: CASSPTGGGYTF. The CDR3 nucleotides read TGTGCCAGCAGCCCGACAGGGGGCGGCTACACCTTC.

V and J are TRBV24-1 and TRBJ1-5, with 9 bases identical to TRBD1. V shed 4 bases and J 7 bases; nucleotides not matched to a gene: 7. The CDR3 length is 15 residues. Germline loops: CDR1 KGHDR, CDR2 SFDVKD. CDR3 in amino acids: CATSDPGQGTQPQHF. The CDR3 region has the DNA TGTGCCACCAGTGACCCCGGACAGGGGACCCAGCCCCAGCATTTT.

In DNA, the CDR3 is TGTGCCAGCAGTGACCCGAAACAGGGTACCAATCAGCCCCAGCATTTT. This translates into CASSDPKQGTNQPQHF. This chain uses TRBV6-4 with TRBJ1-5, with a tentative D call TRBD1 (6 bases). The CDR3 runs 16 residues. The V end was cut by 2 bases, the J end by 3 bases, with 14 bases between. Germline lookup yields CDR1 MRHNA and CDR2 SNTAGT.

V usage is TRBV7-2 and J usage is TRBJ1-2, with no clear D. V lost 2 bases and J 5 bases, leaving 12 bases between the germline ends. Germline CDR1 reads SGHTA; CDR2 reads FQGNSA. CDR3 length: 14 amino acids. The chain's CDR3 is CASSLWAEYYGYTF. In DNA, the CDR3 is TGTGCCAGCAGCTTATGGGCAGAGTATTATGGCTACACCTTC.

The rearrangement links TRBV6-5 to TRBJ2-7; D remains unclear. Trimming pared 7 bases from V and 6 bases from J, leaving 13 bases between. Germline V gene data show CDR1 as MNHEY and CDR2 as SVGAGI. The CDR3 sequence is 12 residues long. CDR3 in DNA: TGTGCCAGCACAGCGATTTTGGGCGAGCAGTACTTC. Its protein is CASTAILGEQYF.

The chain is built from TRBV2 and TRBJ2-7; 7 bases match TRBD2. This CDR3 region has 12 residues. Germline CDR1 is SNHLY and CDR2 is FYNNEI. The V segment lost 10 bases and the J segment 3 bases; nucleotides outside the gene matches: 6. This CDR3 is CATRLANYEQYF. CDR3 nucleotides: TGTGCCACCCGACTAGCCAACTACGAGCAGTACTTC.

This clone is a singleton in its sample. This chain links TRBV5-5 with TRBJ1-2; 10 bases are a match to TRBD1. This CDR3 contains 16 residues. V was pared by 4 bases and J by 5 bases, with 11 bases of the junction left unmatched. Germline-derived CDR1 and CDR2 are SGHKS and YYEKEE (reference sequence). The CDR3 region has the DNA TGTGCCAGCAGCGCCCCGGGACAGGGGCTGAGGTATGGCTACACCTTC. This sequence encodes CASSAPGQGLRYGYTF.

The CDR3 sequence is CASSSRTGGYDGYTF. DNA of the CDR3: TGTGCCAGCAGCTCCCGGACAGGGGGCTACGATGGCTACACCTTC. The J gene is TRBJ1-2, the V gene TRBV7-2; 11 bases fit TRBD1. With 4 bases clipped from V and 6 bases from J, the junction kept 7 bases outside the gene matches. The CDR3 has 15 amino acids. Germline V gene sequence: CDR1 SGHTA, CDR2 FQGNSA.

This CDR3 is CASSFRAFGDTEAFF. The CDR3 DNA reads TGTGCCAGCAGCTTTAGGGCGTTCGGGGACACTGAAGCTTTCTTT. J is TRBJ1-1 and V is TRBV6-5; D is ambiguous. Germline V gives CDR1 MNHEY, CDR2 SVGAGI. Trimming took 6 bases from V and 3 from J, leaving 17 bases between them. The CDR3 totals 15 residues.

The gene calls are TRBV19 and TRBJ1-2, with D perhaps matching TRBD1 (5 bases). Germline CDR1 LNHDA, CDR2 SQIVND (reference sequence). The CDR3 is 11 residues long. V shed 6 bases and J shed 7 bases, with 9 bases lying between them. In DNA, the CDR3 is TGTGCCAGTAGCAACAGGTTTGGCTACACCTTC. Translation gives CASSNRFGYTF.

The chain links TRBV27 to TRBJ1-1, with a tentative D call TRBD1 (5 bases). CDR3 length: 14 residues. CDR1 is MNHEY, CDR2 SMNVEV, per germline (reference sequence). V lost 2 bases and J lost 4, with 11 bases in between. DNA of the CDR3: TGTGCCAGCAGTTTAAGCGTGGGGGGCACTGAAGCTTTCTTT. It translates to CASSLSVGGTEAFF.

The V and J genes are TRBV5-5 and TRBJ2-7; 11 bases are shared with TRBD1. The CDR3 has 15 residues. Germline V gene lookup returns CDR1 SGHKS and CDR2 YYEKEE (reference sequence). Germline trimming cut 3 bases from V and 0 bases from J; bases unmatched to any gene: 2. The CDR3 sequence is CASSWGQGDSYEQYF. CDR3 DNA sequence: TGTGCCAGCAGCTGGGGACAGGGGGACTCCTACGAGCAGTACTTC.

This chain joins TRBV25-1 and TRBJ2-1; 11 bases fit TRBD2. This CDR3 has 16 amino acids. V was pared by 1 base and J by 4 bases, with 3 bases of the junction left unmatched. The V gene's germline CDR1 is MGHDK and CDR2 SYGVNS. CDR3: CASSELTSGDYNEQFF. CDR3 bases: TGTGCCAGCAGTGAATTGACTAGCGGGGATTACAATGAGCAGTTCTTC.

The chain links TRBV19 to TRBJ2-1; TRBD1 aligns across 7 bases. CDR3 length: 17 residues. Per the germline V gene, CDR1 is LNHDA and CDR2 is SQIVND (reference sequence). The junction had 9 bases not matched to a gene; V was cut back by 4 bases and J by 0 bases. As DNA, the CDR3 is TGTGCCAGTAGTACCCTACAGGGGCGAAGCTCCTACAATGAGCAGTTCTTC. This encodes CASSTLQGRSSYNEQFF.

The chain couples TRBV11-3 to TRBJ2-7; D is undetermined. Trimming pared 2 bases from V and 6 bases from J, leaving 8 bases between. The CDR3 is made up of 12 amino acids. Germline CDR1 reads SGHNT; CDR2 reads YENEEA. In nucleotides, the CDR3 is TGTGCCAGCAGCTTAAGGTCGGGCGAGCAGTACTTC. It is translated as CASSLRSGEQYF.

This clone appeared a few times. This chain uses TRBV10-3 with TRBJ1-1; 11 bases map to TRBD1. From germline, CDR1 is ENHRY and CDR2 SYGVKD. With V trimmed by 2 bases and J by 5 bases, 10 bases remained unmatched. CDR3 size: 17 residues. CDR3 amino acids: CAISETPGQGVGTEAFF. The CDR3 DNA is TGTGCCATCAGTGAGACTCCGGGACAGGGGGTCGGTACTGAAGCTTTCTTT.

The rearrangement joins TRBV7-2 to TRBJ1-2; tentative D call: TRBD1 (6 bases). The CDR3 contains 14 residues. CDR1 SGHTA and CDR2 FQGNSA come from the germline V gene. V lost 3 bases to trimming and J lost 2 bases, with 10 bases between them. For the CDR3, the DNA is TGTGCCAGCAGCTTGGAAGGACAGAACTATGGCTACACCTTC. This translates into CASSLEGQNYGYTF.

The rearrangement uses TRBV4-1 and TRBJ1-1, with D perhaps matching TRBD1 (6 bases). The length of the CDR3 is 14 residues. Looked up from germline, CDR1 is MGHRA and CDR2 is YSYEKL. The V and J ends lost 2 bases and 0 bases respectively, with 7 bases between them. The CDR3 is CASSQRDMNTEAFF. The CDR3 DNA sequence: TGCGCCAGCAGCCAACGGGACATGAACACTGAAGCTTTCTTT.

This rearrangement joins TRBV27 to TRBJ2-7, with D possibly being TRBD2 (6 bases). CDR3 length: 14 amino acids. Trimming took 0 bases from V and 4 from J, leaving 10 bases between them. From germline, CDR1 is MNHEY and CDR2 SMNVEV (reference sequence). The CDR3, as DNA: TGTGCCAGCAGTTTATCGGGAGGAGGGTACGAGCAGTACTTC. Protein: CASSLSGGGYEQYF.

The V call is TRBV4-1, the J call TRBJ2-1; TRBD2 agrees at 9 bases. Per germline, CDR1 MGHRA and CDR2 YSYEKL. V was pared by 3 bases and J by 0 bases, with 6 bases of the junction left unmatched. The CDR3 extends over 17 amino acids. The CDR3, as DNA: TGCGCCAGCAGCCACGTAGCGGGGGAGGTCTCCTACAATGAGCAGTTCTTC. Residues: CASSHVAGEVSYNEQFF.

This clone was observed a handful of times. V is TRBV7-9 and J is TRBJ1-1; 10 nucleotides line up with TRBD1. V lost 3 bases and J lost 4; bases outside the gene matches: 8. The germline CDR1 and CDR2 sequences are SEHNR and FQNEAQ (reference sequence). The CDR3 is 16 residues long. CDR3 coding DNA: TGTGCCAGCAGCTTCCCCACGAGGACAGGGGGCACTGAAGCTTTCTTT. This gives the protein CASSFPTRTGGTEAFF.

In nucleotides, the CDR3 is TGTGCCAGCAGTCCTCGTCCCGGGACAGGGTTACGCACCGGGGAGCTGTTTTTT. It is translated as CASSPRPGTGLRTGELFF. The V gene is TRBV27, the J gene TRBJ2-2, with TRBD1 identical over 9 bases. CDR3 size: 18 residues. Germline V gene sequence: CDR1 MNHEY, CDR2 SMNVEV (reference sequence). V shed 5 bases, J shed 4 bases, and the junction held 14 bases outside the gene matches.

CDR3 nucleotide sequence: TGTGCCAGCAGTGAGTTTTCCACCAAGCGTAACACCGGGGAGCTGTTTTTT. Translating gives CASSEFSTKRNTGELFF. This rearrangement joins TRBV6-1 to TRBJ2-2; D gene ambiguous. The CDR3 spans 17 residues. CDR1 and CDR2 from the germline V gene are MNHNS and SASEGT. The V end lost 3 bases, the J end lost 2 bases, and 16 bases lay between the germline ends.

The CDR3 protein is CASRIRQTYNEQFF. Here the CDR3 DNA reads TGTGCCAGCAGGATTCGACAGACTTACAATGAGCAGTTCTTC. The chain is built from TRBV6-5 and TRBJ2-1; tentative D call: TRBD1 (5 bases). Trimming took 6 bases from V and 4 from J, leaving 13 bases between them. The CDR3 loop spans 14 amino acids. Germline lookup yields CDR1 MNHEY and CDR2 SVGAGI.

The chain links TRBV28 to TRBJ1-1; TRBD1 aligns across 7 bases. Germline V gives CDR1 MDHEN, CDR2 SYDVKM. With 9 bases clipped from V and 4 bases from J, the junction kept 8 bases outside the gene matches. The length of the CDR3 is 13 residues. The CDR3 is CASRTGGATEAFF. CDR3 sequence (DNA): TGTGCCAGTAGGACAGGAGGTGCCACTGAAGCTTTCTTT.

The chain is built from TRBV29-1 and TRBJ1-3; possibly TRBD1 for D (6 bases). CDR3 size: 13 residues. CDR1 and CDR2 (germline): SQVTM, ANQGSEA. Trimming removed 6 bases at V and 1 base at J, with 10 bases between. The CDR3 protein is CSVRTESGNTIYF. CDR3 sequence (DNA): TGCAGCGTCCGGACAGAGTCTGGAAACACCATATATTTT. Full variable domain (missing parts from reference TRBV29-1 and TRBJ1-3): SAVISQKPSRDICQRGTSLTIQCQVDSQVTMMFWYRQQPGQSLTLIATANQGSEATYESGFVIDKFPISRPNLTFSTLTVSNMSPEDSSIYLCSVRTESGNTIYFGEGSWLTVV.